This T cell receptor (beta chain) was documented in a study of blood T cell repertoires in COVID-19. Study background: PBMCs, B-cell-depleted T cells, or T cells provided the cDNA or gDNA that made up the material.

Trimming shortened V by 6 bases and J by 10 bases, and 13 bases separated the two germline ends. The CDR3 is 12 amino acids. Per the original data handling: Reference gene primer amplification yielded estimated nucleated cell counts. Data came from immunoSEQ multiplex PCR; TCRdb stores just in-frame clones and leaves some out. V and J calls and clone size are as listed in that table; D and trimming were resolved from the DNA. Seen here are about 120,000 clones, roughly four fifths observed once, and the top ten hold about 12%. The specimen was peripheral blood. The chain couples TRBV12-3 or TRBV12-4 to TRBJ2-1, with D perhaps TRBD1 (5 bases). This receptor was obtained from a human donor in a cohort sampled during active COVID-19. Here the CDR3 reads CASRLQGGEQFF. The CDR3 nucleotides read TGTGCCAGCAGACTTCAGGGCGGAGAGCAGTTCTTC.